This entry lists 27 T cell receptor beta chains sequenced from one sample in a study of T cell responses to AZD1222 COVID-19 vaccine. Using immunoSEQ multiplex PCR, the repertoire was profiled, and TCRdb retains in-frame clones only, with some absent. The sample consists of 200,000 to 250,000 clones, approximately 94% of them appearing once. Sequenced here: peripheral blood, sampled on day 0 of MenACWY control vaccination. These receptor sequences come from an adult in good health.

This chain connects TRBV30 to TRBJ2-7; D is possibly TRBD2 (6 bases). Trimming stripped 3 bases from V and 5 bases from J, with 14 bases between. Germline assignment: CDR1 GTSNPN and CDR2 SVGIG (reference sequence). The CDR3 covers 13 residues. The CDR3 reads CAWRNGTWDEQYF. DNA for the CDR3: TGTGCCTGGAGGAACGGGACTTGGGACGAGCAGTACTTC.

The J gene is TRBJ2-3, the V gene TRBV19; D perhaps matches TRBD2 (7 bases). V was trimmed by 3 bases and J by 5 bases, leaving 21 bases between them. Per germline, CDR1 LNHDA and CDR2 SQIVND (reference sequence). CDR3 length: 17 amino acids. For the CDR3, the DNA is TGTGCCAGTAGTATTCGATTTCGGGCGGGGGCCTTAGATACGCAGTATTTT. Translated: CASSIRFRAGALDTQYF. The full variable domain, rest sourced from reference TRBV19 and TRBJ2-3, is DGGITQSPKYLFRKEGQNVTLSCEQNLNHDAMYWYRQDPGQGLRLIYYSQIVNDFQKGDIAEGYSVSREKKESFPLTVTSAQKNPTAFYLCASSIRFRAGALDTQYFGPGTRLTVL.

The CDR3 region is CASSARAGTGNYEQYF. In DNA form, the CDR3 reads TGCGCCAGCAGCGCAAGAGCCGGGACAGGGAACTACGAGCAGTACTTC. The rearrangement joins TRBV5-1 to TRBJ2-7, with 9 nucleotides matching TRBD1. There are 16 residues in the CDR3. Germline CDR1 reads SGHRS; CDR2 reads YFSETQ. The ends lost 4 bases at V and 3 bases at J; junction bases unmatched: 11.

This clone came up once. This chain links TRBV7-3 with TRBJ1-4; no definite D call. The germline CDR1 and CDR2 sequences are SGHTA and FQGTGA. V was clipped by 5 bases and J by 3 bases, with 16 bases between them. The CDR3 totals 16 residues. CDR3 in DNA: TGTGCCAGCAGCCCCATCGGCCCCGCGGCTAATGAAAAACTGTTTTTT. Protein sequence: CASSPIGPAANEKLFF.

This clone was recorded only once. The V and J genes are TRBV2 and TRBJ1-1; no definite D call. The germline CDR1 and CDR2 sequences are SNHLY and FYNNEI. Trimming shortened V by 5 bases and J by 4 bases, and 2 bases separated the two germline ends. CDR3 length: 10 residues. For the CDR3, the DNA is TGTGCCAGCAGTATCACTGAAGCTTTCTTT. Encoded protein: CASSITEAFF.

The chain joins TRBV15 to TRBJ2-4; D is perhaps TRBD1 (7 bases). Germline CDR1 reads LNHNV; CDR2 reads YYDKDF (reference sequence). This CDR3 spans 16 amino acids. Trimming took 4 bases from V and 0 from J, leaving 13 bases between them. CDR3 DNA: TGTGCCACCAGCACCAGACAGGGACTAGCCAAAAACATTCAGTACTTC. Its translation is CATSTRQGLAKNIQYF.

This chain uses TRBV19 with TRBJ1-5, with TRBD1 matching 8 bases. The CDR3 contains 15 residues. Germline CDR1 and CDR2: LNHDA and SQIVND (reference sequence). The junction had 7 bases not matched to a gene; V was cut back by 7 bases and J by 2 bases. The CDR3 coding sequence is TGTGCCAGTACCCAGAGGGGACAGGGCAATCAGCCCCAGCATTTT. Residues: CASTQRGQGNQPQHF. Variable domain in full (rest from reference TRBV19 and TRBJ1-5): DGGITQSPKYLFRKEGQNVTLSCEQNLNHDAMYWYRQDPGQGLRLIYYSQIVNDFQKGDIAEGYSVSREKKESFPLTVTSAQKNPTAFYLCASTQRGQGNQPQHFGDGTRLSIL.

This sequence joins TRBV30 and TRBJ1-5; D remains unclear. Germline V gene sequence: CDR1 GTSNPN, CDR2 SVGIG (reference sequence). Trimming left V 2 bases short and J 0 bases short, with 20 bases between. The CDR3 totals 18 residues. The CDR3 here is CAWSTPQSVSHSNQPQHF. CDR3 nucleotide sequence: TGTGCCTGGAGTACCCCTCAGTCTGTCAGCCATAGCAATCAGCCCCAGCATTTT.

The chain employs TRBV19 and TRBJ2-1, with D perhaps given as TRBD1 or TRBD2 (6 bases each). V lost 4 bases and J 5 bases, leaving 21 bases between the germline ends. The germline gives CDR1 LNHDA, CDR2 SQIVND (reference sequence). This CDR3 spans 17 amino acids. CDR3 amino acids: CASSTTVGGRGDNEQFF. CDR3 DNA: TGTGCCAGTAGTACGACTGTAGGGGGGAGAGGCGACAATGAGCAGTTCTTC.

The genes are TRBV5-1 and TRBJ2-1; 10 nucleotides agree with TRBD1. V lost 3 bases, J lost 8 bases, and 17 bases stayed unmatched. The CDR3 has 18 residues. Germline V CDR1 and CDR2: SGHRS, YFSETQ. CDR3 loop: CASSSKLFGTGAPHEQFF. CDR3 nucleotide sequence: TGCGCCAGCAGCTCAAAGCTATTCGGGACAGGGGCACCCCATGAGCAGTTCTTC. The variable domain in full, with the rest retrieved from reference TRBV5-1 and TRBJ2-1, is KAGVTQTPRYLIKTRGQQVTLSCSPISGHRSVSWYQQTPGQGLQFLFEYFSETQRNKGNFPGRFSGRQFSNSRSEMNVSTLELGDSALYLCASSSKLFGTGAPHEQFFGPGTRLTVL.

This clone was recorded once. CDR3 sequence: CASSEQGQAGDTIYF. In DNA form, the CDR3 reads TGTGCCAGCAGTGAACAGGGTCAGGCAGGTGACACCATATATTTT. V is TRBV6-1 and J is TRBJ1-3; a weak D match, TRBD1 (5 bases). CDR3 length: 15 amino acids. V was trimmed by 2 bases and J by 8 bases, leaving 16 bases between them. Germline lookup yields CDR1 MNHNS and CDR2 SASEGT.

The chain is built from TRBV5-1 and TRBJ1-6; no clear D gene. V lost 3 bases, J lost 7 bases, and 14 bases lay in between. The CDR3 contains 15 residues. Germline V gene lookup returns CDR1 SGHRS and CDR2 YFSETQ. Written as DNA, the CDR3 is TGCGCCAGCAGCTGGAGCCGGGCCTTAAATTCACCCCTCCACTTT. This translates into CASSWSRALNSPLHF. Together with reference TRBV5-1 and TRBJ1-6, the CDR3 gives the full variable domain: KAGVTQTPRYLIKTRGQQVTLSCSPISGHRSVSWYQQTPGQGLQFLFEYFSETQRNKGNFPGRFSGRQFSNSRSEMNVSTLELGDSALYLCASSWSRALNSPLHFGNGTRLTVT.

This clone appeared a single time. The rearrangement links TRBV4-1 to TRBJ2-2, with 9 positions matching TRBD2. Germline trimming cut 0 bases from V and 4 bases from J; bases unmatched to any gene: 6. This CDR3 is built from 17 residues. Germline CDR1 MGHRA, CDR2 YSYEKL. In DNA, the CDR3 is TGCGCCAGCAGCCAAGATGGGCGGGGGGGCTTCACCGGGGAGCTGTTTTTT. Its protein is CASSQDGRGGFTGELFF.

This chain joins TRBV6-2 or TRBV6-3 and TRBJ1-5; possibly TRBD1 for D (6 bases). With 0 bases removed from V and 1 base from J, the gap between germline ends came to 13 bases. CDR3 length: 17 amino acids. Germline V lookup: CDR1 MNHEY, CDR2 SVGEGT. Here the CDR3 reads CASSYSIRGASNQPQHF. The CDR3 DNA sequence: TGTGCCAGCAGTTACTCGATTCGGGGGGCGAGCAATCAGCCCCAGCATTTT.

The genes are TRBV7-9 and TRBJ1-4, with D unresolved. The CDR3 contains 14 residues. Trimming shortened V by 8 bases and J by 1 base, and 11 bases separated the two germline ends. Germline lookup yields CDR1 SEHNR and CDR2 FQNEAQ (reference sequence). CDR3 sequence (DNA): TGTGCCAGCGGGGTGGCCGGAACTAATGAAAAACTGTTTTTT. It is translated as CASGVAGTNEKLFF.

CDR3 coding DNA: TGTGCCAGCAGCCGGGGGGGCTCCTACGAGCAGTACTTC. Amino acids: CASSRGGSYEQYF. V and J are TRBV11-2 and TRBJ2-7, with TRBD2 matching 8 bases. Germline CDR1 reads SGHAT; CDR2 reads FQNNGV. V shed 5 bases, J shed 0 bases, and the junction held 0 bases outside the gene matches. The CDR3 is 13 residues long. Full variable domain (missing parts from reference TRBV11-2 and TRBJ2-7): EAGVAQSPRYKIIEKRQSVAFWCNPISGHATLYWYQQILGQGPKLLIQFQNNGVVDDSQLPKDRFSAERLKGVDSTLKIQPAKLEDSAVYLCASSRGGSYEQYFGPGTRLTVT.

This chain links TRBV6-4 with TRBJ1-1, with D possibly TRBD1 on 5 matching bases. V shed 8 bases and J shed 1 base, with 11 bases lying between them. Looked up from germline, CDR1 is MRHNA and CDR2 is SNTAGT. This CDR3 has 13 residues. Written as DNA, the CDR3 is TGTGCCAGCGCTCTACAGGAGAACACTGAAGCTTTCTTT. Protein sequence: CASALQENTEAFF.

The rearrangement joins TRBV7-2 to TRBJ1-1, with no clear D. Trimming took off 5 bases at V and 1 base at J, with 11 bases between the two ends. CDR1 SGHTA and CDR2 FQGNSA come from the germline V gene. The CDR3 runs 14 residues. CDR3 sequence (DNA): TGTGCCAGCAGCACAGCGGGCTCGAACACTGAAGCTTTCTTT. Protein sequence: CASSTAGSNTEAFF.

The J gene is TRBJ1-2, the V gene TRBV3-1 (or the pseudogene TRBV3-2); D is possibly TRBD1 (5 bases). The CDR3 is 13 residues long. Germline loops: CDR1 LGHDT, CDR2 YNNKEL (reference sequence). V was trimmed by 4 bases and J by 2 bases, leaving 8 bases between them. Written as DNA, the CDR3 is TGTGCCAGCAGCCCAGGGACCAACTATGGCTACACCTTC. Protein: CASSPGTNYGYTF.

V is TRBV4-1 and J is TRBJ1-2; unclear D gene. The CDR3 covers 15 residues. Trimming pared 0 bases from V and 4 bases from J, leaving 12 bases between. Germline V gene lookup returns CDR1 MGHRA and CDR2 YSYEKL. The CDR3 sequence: CASSQDRGETYGYTF. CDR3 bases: TGCGCCAGCAGCCAAGATCGCGGGGAGACCTATGGCTACACCTTC.

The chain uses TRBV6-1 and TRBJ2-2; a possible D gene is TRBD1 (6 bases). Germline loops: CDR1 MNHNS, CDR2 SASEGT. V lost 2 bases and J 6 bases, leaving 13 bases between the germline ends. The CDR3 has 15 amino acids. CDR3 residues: CASSELPQGPGELFF. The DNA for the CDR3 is TGTGCCAGCAGTGAACTCCCACAGGGTCCCGGGGAGCTGTTTTTT.

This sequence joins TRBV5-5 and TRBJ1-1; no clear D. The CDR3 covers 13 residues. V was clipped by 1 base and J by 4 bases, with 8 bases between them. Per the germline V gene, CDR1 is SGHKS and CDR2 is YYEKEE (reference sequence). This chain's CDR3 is CASSLSAGTEAFF. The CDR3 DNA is TGTGCCAGCAGCTTGTCGGCGGGCACTGAAGCTTTCTTT. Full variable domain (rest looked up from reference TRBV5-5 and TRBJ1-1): DAGVTQSPTHLIKTRGQQVTLRCSPISGHKSVSWYQQVLGQGPQFIFQYYEKEERGRGNFPDRFSARQFPNYSSELNVNALLLGDSALYLCASSLSAGTEAFFGQGTRLTVV.

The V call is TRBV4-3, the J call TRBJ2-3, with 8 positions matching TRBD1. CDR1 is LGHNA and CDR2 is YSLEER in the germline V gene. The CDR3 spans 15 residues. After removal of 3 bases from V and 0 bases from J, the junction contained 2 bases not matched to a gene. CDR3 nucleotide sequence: TGCGCCAGCAGCCAGGACAGGGCTAGCACAGATACGCAGTATTTT. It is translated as CASSQDRASTDTQYF.

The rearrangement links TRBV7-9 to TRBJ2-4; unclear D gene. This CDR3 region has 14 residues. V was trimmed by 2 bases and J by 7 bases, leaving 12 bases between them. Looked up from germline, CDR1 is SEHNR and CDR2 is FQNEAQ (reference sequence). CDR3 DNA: TGTGCCAGCAGCTTATCTTCCCTTGGGAACATTCAGTACTTC. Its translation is CASSLSSLGNIQYF.

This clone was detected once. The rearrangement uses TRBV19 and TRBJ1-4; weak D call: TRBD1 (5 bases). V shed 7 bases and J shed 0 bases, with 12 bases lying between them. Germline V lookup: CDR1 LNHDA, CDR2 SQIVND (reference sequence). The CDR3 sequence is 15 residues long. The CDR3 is CASTRQHATNEKLFF. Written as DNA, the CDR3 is TGTGCCAGTACCAGACAGCACGCAACTAATGAAAAACTGTTTTTT.

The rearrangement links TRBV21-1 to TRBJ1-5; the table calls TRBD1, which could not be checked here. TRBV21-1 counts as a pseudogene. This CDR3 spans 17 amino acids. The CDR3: CASSPQGHPDSNQPQHF. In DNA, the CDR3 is TGTGCCAGCAGCCCCCAGGGGCACCCTGATAGCAATCAGCCCCAGCATTTT.

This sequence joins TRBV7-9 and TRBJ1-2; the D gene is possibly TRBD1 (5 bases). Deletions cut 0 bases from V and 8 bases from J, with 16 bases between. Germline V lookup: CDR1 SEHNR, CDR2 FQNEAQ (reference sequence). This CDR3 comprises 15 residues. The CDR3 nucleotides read TGTGCCAGCAGCTTAGCAGGGGCCCAGGTTCAGGGCTACACCTTC. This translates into CASSLAGAQVQGYTF.